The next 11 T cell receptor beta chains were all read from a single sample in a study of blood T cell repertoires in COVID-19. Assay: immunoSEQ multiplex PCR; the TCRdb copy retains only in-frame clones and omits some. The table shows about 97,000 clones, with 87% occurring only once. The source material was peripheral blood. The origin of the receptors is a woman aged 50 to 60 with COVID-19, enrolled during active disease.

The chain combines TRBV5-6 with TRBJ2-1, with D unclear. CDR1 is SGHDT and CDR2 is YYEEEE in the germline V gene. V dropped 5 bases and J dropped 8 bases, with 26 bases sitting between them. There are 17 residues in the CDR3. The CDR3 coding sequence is TGTGCCAGCAGGGATGACTCGGGTCCCGCTACTTACGATGAGCAGTTCTTC. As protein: CASRDDSGPATYDEQFF.

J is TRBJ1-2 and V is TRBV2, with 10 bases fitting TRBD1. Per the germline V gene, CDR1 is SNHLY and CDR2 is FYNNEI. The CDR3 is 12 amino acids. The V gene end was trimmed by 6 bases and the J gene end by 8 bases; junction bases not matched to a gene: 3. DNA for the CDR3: TGTGCCAGCAGCGGGGACAGGGGCGGCTACACCTTC. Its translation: CASSGDRGGYTF.

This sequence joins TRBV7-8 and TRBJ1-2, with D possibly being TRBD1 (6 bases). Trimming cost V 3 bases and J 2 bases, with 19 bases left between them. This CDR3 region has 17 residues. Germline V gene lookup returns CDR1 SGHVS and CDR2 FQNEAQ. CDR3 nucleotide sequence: TGTGCCAGCAGCTTGAGACCCGGGACAACCACGAACTATGGCTACACCTTC. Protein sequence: CASSLRPGTTTNYGYTF.

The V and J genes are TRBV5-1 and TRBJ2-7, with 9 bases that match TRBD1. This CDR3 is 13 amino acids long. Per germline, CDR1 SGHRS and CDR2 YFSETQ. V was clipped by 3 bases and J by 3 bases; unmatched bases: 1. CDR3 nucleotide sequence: TGCGCCAGCAGCTGGGACAGGGTCTACGAGCAGTACTTC. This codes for CASSWDRVYEQYF.

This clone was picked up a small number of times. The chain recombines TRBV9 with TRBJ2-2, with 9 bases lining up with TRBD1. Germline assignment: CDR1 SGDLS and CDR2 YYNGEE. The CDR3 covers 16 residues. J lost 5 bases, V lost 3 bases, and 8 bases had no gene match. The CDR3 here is CASSATGTGFTGELFF. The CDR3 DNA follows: TGTGCCAGCAGCGCAACCGGGACAGGGTTTACCGGGGAGCTGTTTTTT. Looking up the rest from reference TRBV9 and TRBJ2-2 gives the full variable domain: DSGVTQTPKHLITATGQRVTLRCSPRSGDLSVYWYQQSLDQGLQFLIQYYNGEERAKGNILERFSAQQFPDLHSELNLSSLELGDSALYFCASSATGTGFTGELFFGEGSRLTVL.

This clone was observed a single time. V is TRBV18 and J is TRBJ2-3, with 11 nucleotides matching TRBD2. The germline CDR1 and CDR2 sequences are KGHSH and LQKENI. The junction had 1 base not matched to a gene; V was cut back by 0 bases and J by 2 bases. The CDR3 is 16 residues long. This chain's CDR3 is CASSPPGLADTDTQYF. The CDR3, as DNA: TGTGCCAGCTCACCACCGGGACTAGCGGACACAGATACGCAGTATTTT.

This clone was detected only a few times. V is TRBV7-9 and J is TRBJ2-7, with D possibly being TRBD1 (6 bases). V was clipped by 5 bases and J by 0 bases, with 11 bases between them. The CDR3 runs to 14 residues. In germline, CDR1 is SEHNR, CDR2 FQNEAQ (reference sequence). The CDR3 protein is CASSPWDNSYEQYF. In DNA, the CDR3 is TGTGCCAGCAGCCCGTGGGACAACTCCTACGAGCAGTACTTC.

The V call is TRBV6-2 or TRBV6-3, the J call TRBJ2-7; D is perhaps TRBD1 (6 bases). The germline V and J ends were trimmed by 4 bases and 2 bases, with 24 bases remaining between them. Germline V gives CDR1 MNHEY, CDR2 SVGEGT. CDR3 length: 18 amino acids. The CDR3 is CASSSLYRATQRTYEQYF. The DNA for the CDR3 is TGTGCCAGCAGTTCCCTTTACAGGGCCACACAAAGAACCTACGAGCAGTACTTC.

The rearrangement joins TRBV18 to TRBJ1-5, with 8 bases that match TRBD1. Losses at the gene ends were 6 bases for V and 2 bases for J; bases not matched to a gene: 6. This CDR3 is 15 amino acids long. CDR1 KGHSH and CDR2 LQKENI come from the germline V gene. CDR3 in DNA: TGTGCCAGCTCCCGGACAGGGCCCGGCAATCAGCCCCAGCATTTT. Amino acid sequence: CASSRTGPGNQPQHF. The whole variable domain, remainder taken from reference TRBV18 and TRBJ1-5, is NAGVMQNPRHLVRRRGQEARLRCSPMKGHSHVYWYRQLPEEGLKFMVYLQKENIIDESGMPKERFSAEFPKEGPSILRIQQVVRGDSAAYFCASSRTGPGNQPQHFGDGTRLSIL.

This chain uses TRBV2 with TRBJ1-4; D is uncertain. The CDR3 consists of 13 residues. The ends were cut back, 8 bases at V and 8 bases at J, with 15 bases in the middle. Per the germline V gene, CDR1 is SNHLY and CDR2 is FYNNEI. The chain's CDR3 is CASSLAPREKLFF. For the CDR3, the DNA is TGTGCCAGCTCCCTCGCCCCTAGGGAAAAACTGTTTTTT. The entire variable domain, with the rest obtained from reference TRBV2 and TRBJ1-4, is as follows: EPEVTQTPSHQVTQMGQEVILRCVPISNHLYFYWYRQILGQKVEFLVSFYNNEISEKSEIFDDQFSVERPDGSNFTLKIRSTKLEDSAMYFCASSLAPREKLFFGSGTQLSVL.

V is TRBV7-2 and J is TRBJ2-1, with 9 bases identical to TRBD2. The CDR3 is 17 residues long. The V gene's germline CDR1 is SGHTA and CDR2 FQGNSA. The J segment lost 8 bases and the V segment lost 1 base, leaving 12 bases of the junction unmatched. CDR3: CASSLGTTGLASHEQFF. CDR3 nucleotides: TGTGCCAGCAGCTTAGGGACTACGGGACTAGCTTCCCATGAGCAGTTCTTC.